The entry below describes one TCR beta chain. Its antigen specificity is not known. Nothing much larger sits one base from this clone, and base qualities are not available. This entry is derived from a study of cytomegalovirus exposure and HLA in healthy donors (dated by TCRdb to about 2017). Looking at the study overall: According to an earlier analysis of 450 to 650 of the donors, about 180 million T cells yielded roughly 110 million unique TCR beta sequences and 276 Gb of sequence data. On average, over 200,000 unique TCR beta nucleotide sequences were sequenced per donor among more than 350 genotyped donors of the cohort, with 15% to 20% of those sequences being non-productive. In a later genetic analysis, genome-wide SNP genotypes for about 55% of the roughly 700 donors were used, and that subset was treated as a discovery cohort. All discovery cohort repertoires had been generated using a single sequencing platform. Rather than drawing on any new phenotypic data, the later analysis identified candidate immune exposures from TCR beta sequences and the way those sequences occurred across donors. The study combined high-throughput TCR immunosequencing, statistical association of individual TCRs with disease status, and machine learning to predict cytomegalovirus infection status. Class I and class II HLA loci were covered by the typing at four-digit resolution. A later analysis re-analyzed previously published TCR beta repertoires from 600 to 850 donors and added high-resolution HLA genotyping to study TCR occurrence patterns. Because of strong linkage in the cohort, a handful of DR-DQ haplotypes were treated as single units for association and clustering. The study profiled the T cell repertoires of around 700 subjects by immunosequencing and related them to cytomegalovirus serostatus. In addition to the first cohort of approximately 650 subjects, a separate validation cohort of 120 different subjects was used. The study aimed to test whether signatures of past pathogen exposure could be identified by cataloging public T cell receptors. An early release that covered roughly 600 HLA-typed donors contained approximately 300 gigabases of sequencing data and 75 million to 100 million unique TCR sequences. Typing coverage varied by locus: roughly 629-630 donors for A, B, C, DRB1 and DQB1; under 550 for DQA1; 600 to 610 for DPA1; roughly 450 for DPB1. An earlier analysis of more than 450 of the donors used high-throughput TCR beta sequencing to judge whether each TCR beta V gene segment behaved as functional or pseudogenic. Of the roughly 400 genotyped donors, less than 90% were placed in the genetic ancestry cluster associated with self-reported Caucasian donors. Alongside the repertoire data, information on donor age, sex, ethnicity and CMV serostatus was compiled.

The cohort consisted of 650 to 850 healthy bone marrow donors. At the time of sampling, all cohort members were nominally healthy, though unrecorded immune exposures were likely present. The donor was CMV seropositive and belonged to the group of about 290 seropositive cohort members. Each donor provided a peripheral blood sample, and peripheral blood mononuclear cells were used for TCR beta sequencing. Genomic DNA extraction from the blood cell samples was performed with the Qiagen DNeasy Blood Extraction Kit. Findings and caveats that apply to the study as a whole: According to a later analysis, most CMV-associated TCR beta chains appeared to be HLA-restricted, and the HLA associations seemed to be driven largely by CMV exposure. Because HLA typing was missing for some donors at each locus, association tests included only the typed subset. The study listed 150 to 200 TCR beta chains as associated with cytomegalovirus. A later analysis reported that several top co-occurrence clusters appeared linked to parvovirus B19, influenza, CMV and Epstein-Barr virus. It was suggested by the authors that the approach could potentially be generalized to other disease states and immunological phenotypes. Three of the identified cytomegalovirus-associated TCR beta chains were confirmed in vitro to be specific for cytomegalovirus antigens. Roughly uniform sequencing depth across donors was assumed in presence/absence analyses, although this assumption may not hold. Linkage disequilibrium might explain the correlated functional status among segregating V segments, but an unknown experimental factor could not be ruled out. A further reported finding was that TCR beta sequences accurately predicted the HLA-A and HLA-B alleles for most subjects in the first cohort. The only immune exposure information available for the cohort was CMV serostatus. In a later genetic analysis, fewer N-insertions in productive TCRs were reported among donors in an Asian-associated ancestry cluster than the approximately 670-donor mean. A later genetic analysis associated a missense DCLRE1C variant with V-gene and J-gene trimming of TCR beta chains, and an independent cohort replicated the association. In a later analysis, the rate of TCR association differed among HLA loci, with DRB1 alleles having the most associated TCRs and HLA-C alleles having the fewest. Assigning TCR associations to individual alleles was difficult when HLA alleles, especially DR and DQ, strongly co-occurred. A later analysis associated about 17,000 TCR beta sequences with specific HLA alleles at a false discovery rate of 0.05. The classifier was reported to diagnose cytomegalovirus status with high specificity and sensitivity in both the original cohort and the validation cohort. In an earlier analysis of approximately 590 of the donors, most TCR beta V segments appeared in productive rearrangements about 87% or about 30% of the time, broadly matching IMGT annotations. This cohort had only TCR beta chains sequenced, and the lack of alpha or paired-chain data limited which features could be detected. Most TCR sequences were observed very rarely across donors, whereas some public TCRs were present in many individuals. The sequencing pipeline was judged likely to have produced a cluster of highly shared sequence variants as a technical artifact. In a later analysis, HLA-associated TCR beta chains were found to be more clonally expanded and to have lower generation probabilities than equally common non-associated chains. Because counts were too low, 15 to 20 rarely observed V segments, including chromosome 9 orphons, were left out of the earlier analysis of about 500 of the donors. Because the 87-base-pair reads could not distinguish some IMGT-functional V segments, including TRBV6-2 and TRBV6-3, those segments were excluded.

Cut back by 6 bases and 4 bases, the V and J ends lie 15 bases apart. From cysteine to phenylalanine, the CDR3 is 14 amino acids long. This entry keeps only the CDR3 DNA: 42 bases, framed from base 1. According to the germline V gene, CDR1 reads SGHVS and CDR2 reads FQNEAQ. Library preparation employed the immunoSEQ multiplex PCR assay. For the multiplex PCR, a mixture combining 60 forward primers for TCR Vbeta segments and 13 reverse primers for TCR Jbeta segments was used. A multiplex PCR assay on genomic DNA amplified the CDR3 region of rearranged TCR beta genes. Amplified TCR beta libraries were sequenced as 87-base-pair reads on the Illumina HiSeq System. The authors' analysis ran thus. A later analysis counted about 80 million unique TCR beta chains across the roughly 700 repertoires, and around 12 million of these chains were shared by at least two donors. A nearest-neighbor algorithm error-corrected the raw reads and collapsed the reads into unique sequences, merging closely related sequences to remove PCR and sequencing errors. CDR3 sequences were aligned to IMGT reference sequences to assign V, D and J gene segments. For a sequence to be retained, at least a six-nucleotide match to both a V gene segment and a J gene segment was required. Rearrangements were classified as productive when the CDR3 lacked stop codons and remained in frame with V and J, and all other rearrangements were classified as non-productive. Following IMGT convention, CDR3 was defined as the stretch from the second conserved V-encoded cysteine up to the conserved J-encoded phenylalanine. The earlier analysis of 500 to 600 of the donors excluded sequences that lacked an unambiguous match to a single V gene segment. An earlier analysis of 550 to 650 of the donors classified V segments as functional when productive rearrangements were above 56.7% and as segregating when the standard deviation between donors was above 5%. A statistical classification framework was built for diagnosing cytomegalovirus status from the catalog of TCR beta chain sequences. In a later analysis, TCR nucleotide sequences were compared against IMGT/GENE-DB human TR gene sequences so that V and J genes could be assigned. Using the TCRdist pipeline, a later analysis assigned CDR3 sequences along with most-parsimonious VDJ recombination scenarios. In a later analysis, each TCR beta chain was defined by its CDR3 amino acid sequence together with its V-gene family, and reads without a unique V-gene family were excluded. In a later analysis, nearly 600 highly shared, low-generation-probability nucleotide sequences were removed to address suspected cross-contamination and a sequencing artifact. In a later analysis, a clonal expansion index was calculated for each public chain from normalized within-repertoire ranks of inferred template counts. Generation probabilities in a later analysis came from a VDJ recombination model fitted to out-of-frame rearrangements, and those results were checked against IGoR. A later analysis scored TCR-TCR, TCR-HLA and TCR-CMV co-occurrence with hypergeometric tests, applying a repertoire-size bias correction to TCR pairs. False discovery rates were estimated in a later analysis by permuting HLA or CMV assignments 20 times. In a later analysis, co-occurring TCRs were grouped using DBSCAN, with TCRdist sequence similarity added in when clustering inside HLA-allele-positive subsets. Co-occurrence clustering excluded repertoires with fewer than 30,000 or more than 120,000 public chains, plus five with anomalous nucleotide sharing. TCRdb holds this immuneACCESS table with in-frame rearrangements only. Some clones are missing; in checked studies, unresolved V genes explain under half, and the rest has no known cause. Clonal size and the V and J genes are those of that table, whereas D and trimming came from the DNA. The sample includes around 170,000 clones, with roughly 80% observed a single time. The leading ten clones occupy about 6% of the sample.

The V and J segments used are TRBV7-8 and TRBJ2-5; the best D guess is TRBD1, with 5 bases matching. The sample taken for sequencing was PBMCs. The clonotype originates from a man in his forties in good health and CMV-seropositive. The CDR3: CASRNARQGETQYF. In nucleotide form, the sequence is TGTGCCAGCAGAAATGCCCGCCAGGGAGAGACCCAGTACTTC.